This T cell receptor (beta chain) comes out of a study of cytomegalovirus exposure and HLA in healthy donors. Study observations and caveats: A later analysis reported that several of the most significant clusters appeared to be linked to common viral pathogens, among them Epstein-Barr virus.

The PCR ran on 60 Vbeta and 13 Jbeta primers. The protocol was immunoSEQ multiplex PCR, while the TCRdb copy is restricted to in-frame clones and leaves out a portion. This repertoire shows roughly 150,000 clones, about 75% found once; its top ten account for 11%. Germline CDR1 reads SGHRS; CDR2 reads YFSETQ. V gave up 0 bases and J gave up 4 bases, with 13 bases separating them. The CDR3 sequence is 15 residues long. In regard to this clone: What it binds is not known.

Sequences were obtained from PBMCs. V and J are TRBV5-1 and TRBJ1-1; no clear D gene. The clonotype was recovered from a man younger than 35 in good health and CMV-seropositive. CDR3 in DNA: TGCGCCAGCAGCTTGGCCGGGTTGGGTAGCACTGAAGCTTTCTTT. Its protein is CASSLAGLGSTEAFF.